The text below deals with one T cell receptor (beta chain). Its antigen is still unknown. PCR involved 60 Vbeta and 13 Jbeta primers. Assay used: immunoSEQ multiplex PCR; TCRdb lists only in-frame clones, some missing. This sample carries roughly 120,000 clones, with more than 3% going to the ten biggest clones. The record originates from a study of cytomegalovirus exposure and HLA in healthy donors. Germline V CDR1 and CDR2: SGHRS, YFSETQ. V gave up 4 bases and J gave up 9 bases; unmatched junction bases: 11. This CDR3 contains 15 residues. Whole-study findings and limits: In a later analysis, V- and J-gene trimming of beta chains associated with a DCLRE1C missense variant, replicated independently. Per a prior analysis, the majority of TCR beta V segments were productive roughly 90% or roughly 30% of the time.

Those who donated were healthy bone marrow donors. Donors likely had unrecorded immune exposures despite being nominally healthy when sampled. What was sequenced was PBMCs. The chain employs TRBV5-1 and TRBJ2-1, with 9 bases lining up with TRBD1. This receptor was taken from a man aged 18 to 29 in good health and CMV-seronegative. CDR3 region: CASSGRITGGGEQFF. The CDR3 nucleotides are TGCGCCAGCAGCGGCCGCATAACAGGGGGCGGTGAGCAGTTCTTC. Full variable domain (missing parts from reference TRBV5-1 and TRBJ2-1): KAGVTQTPRYLIKTRGQQVTLSCSPISGHRSVSWYQQTPGQGLQFLFEYFSETQRNKGNFPGRFSGRQFSNSRSEMNVSTLELGDSALYLCASSGRITGGGEQFFGPGTRLTVL.